These 22 T cell receptor beta chains share one sample of origin, sequenced in a study of blood T cell repertoires in COVID-19. Sequencing used immunoSEQ multiplex PCR; TCRdb keeps in-frame clones, though not all of them. The data show 35,000 to 50,000 clones, about 90% seen once. Sequenced sample: peripheral blood. Receptor source: a woman aged 25 to 45 in a cohort sampled during active COVID-19.

This clone has more than one count but fewer than ten. This chain links TRBV19 with TRBJ1-5; 8 positions agree with TRBD1. The CDR3 has 13 residues. The V segment lost 7 bases and the J segment 2 bases; nucleotides outside the gene matches: 1. Germline CDR1 is LNHDA and CDR2 is SQIVND (reference sequence). The CDR3: CASKDRGNQPQHF. The CDR3 DNA reads as TGTGCCAGTAAGGACAGGGGCAATCAGCCCCAGCATTTT.

This clone came up once. The CDR3, as DNA: TGCGCCAGCAGCCTAGGACTAGATCGGTACGAGCAGTACTTC. This translates into CASSLGLDRYEQYF. The V call is TRBV5-1, the J call TRBJ2-7; TRBD2 agrees at 7 bases. The CDR3 totals 14 residues. J gave up 4 bases and V 4 bases, and 8 bases lay outside the gene matches. CDR1 is SGHRS and CDR2 is YFSETQ in the germline V gene.

The chain recombines TRBV24-1 with TRBJ2-7, with 8 bases that match TRBD2. The J segment lost 5 bases and the V segment lost 2 bases, leaving 13 bases of the junction unmatched. Germline assignment: CDR1 KGHDR and CDR2 SFDVKD. The CDR3 totals 17 residues. CDR3 bases: TGTGCCACCAGTGATTCCACTAGCGGACGGATCAGGGACGAGCAGTACTTC. This translates into CATSDSTSGRIRDEQYF.

The sample holds a few counts of this clone. V and J are TRBV19 and TRBJ1-5; 11 nucleotides align to TRBD1. Germline CDR1 LNHDA, CDR2 SQIVND (reference sequence). The CDR3 runs 16 residues. The junction had 13 bases not matched to a gene; V was cut back by 8 bases and J by 7 bases. CDR3 DNA sequence: TGTGCCAGTTCGGGGTTTGGGACAGGGGGAATCCAGCCCCAGCATTTT. This encodes CASSGFGTGGIQPQHF.

The chain combines TRBV6-5 with TRBJ2-2, with a weak D call TRBD2 (6 bases). Per the germline V gene, CDR1 is MNHEY and CDR2 is SVGAGI. V was clipped by 6 bases and J by 7 bases, with 12 bases between them. The CDR3 length is 13 residues. Here the CDR3 DNA reads TGTGCCAGCAGCGGACTAAGCGGCGGGGAGCTGTTTTTT. As protein: CASSGLSGGELFF.

Here the CDR3 DNA reads TGTGCCAGCGGCAGGGGGAGCACCGGGGAGCTGTTTTTT. Protein product: CASGRGSTGELFF. The V call is TRBV6-5, the J call TRBJ2-2; TRBD1 aligns across 7 bases. In germline, CDR1 is MNHEY, CDR2 SVGAGI. V trimming: 8 bases; J trimming: 4 bases; junction bases outside the gene matches: 4. CDR3 size: 13 residues.

This chain connects TRBV29-1 to TRBJ1-1; possibly TRBD1 for D (6 bases). This CDR3 comprises 13 residues. Trimming pared 8 bases from V and 3 bases from J, leaving 16 bases between. Germline values: CDR1 SQVTM, CDR2 ANQGSEA. The CDR3 DNA reads as TGCAGCTCAAAGGGCAGGGGATACACTGAAGCTTTCTTT. It specifies CSSKGRGYTEAFF. Based on the CDR3 plus reference TRBV29-1 and TRBJ1-1, the full variable domain is SAVISQKPSRDICQRGTSLTIQCQVDSQVTMMFWYRQQPGQSLTLIATANQGSEATYESGFVIDKFPISRPNLTFSTLTVSNMSPEDSSIYLCSSKGRGYTEAFFGQGTRLTVV.

V usage is TRBV11-3 and J usage is TRBJ2-2, with D perhaps TRBD1 (5 bases). There are 17 residues in the CDR3. Looked up from germline, CDR1 is SGHNT and CDR2 is YENEEA. V lost 9 bases to trimming and J lost 1 base, with 21 bases between them. Here the CDR3 DNA reads TGTGCCAGTAAATCATACTCCAGGGTGGTGAACACCGGGGAGCTGTTTTTT. Translated: CASKSYSRVVNTGELFF.

V is TRBV4-1 and J is TRBJ1-1, with TRBD1 matching over 7 bases. This CDR3 has 19 residues. CDR1 and CDR2 (germline): MGHRA, YSYEKL. The V and J ends lost 0 bases and 0 bases, in that order; junction bases with no gene match: 13. The DNA for the CDR3 is TGCGCCAGCAGCCAAGATTACGCGGACAGGATCCTGATGAACACTGAAGCTTTCTTT. Its protein is CASSQDYADRILMNTEAFF.

The CDR3 DNA reads as TGTGCCAGCAATGGCGTGGGAGGCACCATATATTTT. It is translated as CASNGVGGTIYF. This rearrangement joins TRBV7-9 to TRBJ1-3; no clear D. The CDR3 has 12 amino acids. Germline CDR1 is SEHNR and CDR2 is FQNEAQ (reference sequence). V was cut by 7 bases and J by 9 bases, with 13 bases left in between.

The rearrangement joins TRBV3-1 (or the pseudogene TRBV3-2) to TRBJ2-3, with a weak D call TRBD2 (6 bases). The CDR3 runs to 15 residues. The germline V gene has CDR1 LGHDT and CDR2 YNNKEL (reference sequence). V was pared by 3 bases and J by 6 bases, with 16 bases between. CDR3 protein: CASSHKRVQGDTQYF. The CDR3 nucleotides are TGTGCCAGCAGCCACAAGCGGGTTCAAGGGGATACGCAGTATTTT.

This clone has a single count. The chain joins TRBV23-1 to TRBJ2-1; 13 bases map to TRBD2. TRBV23-1 is known as an ORF, though its function is uncertain. V shed 2 bases and J 3 bases; nucleotides not matched to a gene: 4. This CDR3 is built from 17 residues. CDR3 bases: TGCGCCAGCAGTCAAGGGACTAGCGGGATGGGCTACAATGAGCAGTTCTTC. Its translation: CASSQGTSGMGYNEQFF.

The J gene is TRBJ2-1, the V gene TRBV7-2; TRBD2 aligns across 10 bases. Germline V gene data show CDR1 as SGHTA and CDR2 as FQGNSA. The CDR3 is 16 residues long. J gave up 6 bases and V 1 base, and 6 bases lay outside the gene matches. The CDR3 spells CASSLVPSGRSNEQFF. The CDR3 DNA follows: TGTGCCAGCAGCTTAGTCCCTAGCGGGAGAAGCAATGAGCAGTTCTTC.

The V and J genes are TRBV5-4 and TRBJ2-3, with D possibly TRBD2 on 5 matching bases. Looked up from germline, CDR1 is SGHNT and CDR2 is YYREEE (reference sequence). V lost 1 base and J lost 6, with 15 bases in between. This CDR3 has 15 residues. CDR3 bases: TGTGCCAGCAGCTTGAGGACTCCCGCTACGGATACGCAGTATTTT. Translating gives CASSLRTPATDTQYF.

The chain recombines TRBV13 with TRBJ2-3, with TRBD2 as a possible D gene (5 bases). Trimming stripped 1 base from V and 5 bases from J, with 16 bases between. The length of the CDR3 is 16 residues. The germline V gene has CDR1 PRHDT and CDR2 FYEKMQ (reference sequence). CDR3: CASSLETRSDRDTQYF. The CDR3 DNA reads as TGTGCCAGCAGCTTAGAAACTAGATCGGATAGAGATACGCAGTATTTT.

This chain uses TRBV24-1 with TRBJ2-3, with 9 positions matching TRBD2. V trimming: 0 bases; J trimming: 1 base; junction bases outside the gene matches: 13. CDR1 and CDR2 (germline): KGHDR, SFDVKD. The CDR3 contains 20 residues. CDR3 DNA sequence: TGTGCCACCAGTGATTTGGGATCGAGCGGGAGGTTCTCGGGCACAGATACGCAGTATTTT. This translates into CATSDLGSSGRFSGTDTQYF.

The chain is built from TRBV5-1 and TRBJ1-1, with 7 bases that match TRBD1. CDR1 and CDR2 from the germline V gene are SGHRS and YFSETQ. V lost 3 bases, J lost 4 bases, and 6 bases stayed unmatched. The CDR3 sequence is 14 residues long. CDR3 bases: TGCGCCAGCAGCTGGAGGGGGCAAGGCACTGAAGCTTTCTTT. It specifies CASSWRGQGTEAFF.

The chain has TRBV20-1 and TRBJ2-1; 11 bases agree with TRBD2. This CDR3 is built from 15 residues. Germline values: CDR1 DFQATT, CDR2 SNEGSKA (reference sequence). V was pared by 3 bases and J by 8 bases, with 9 bases of the junction left unmatched. CDR3 loop: CSASRVSSGRYEQFF. DNA of the CDR3: TGCAGTGCTAGTCGGGTGTCTAGCGGGAGGTATGAGCAGTTCTTC.

This clone occurred once. The CDR3 protein is CASTSSDRGYGYTF. CDR3 bases: TGTGCCAGCACCTCCTCGGACAGGGGCTATGGCTACACCTTC. The chain has TRBV28 and TRBJ1-2; TRBD1 aligns across 9 bases. Germline V gene lookup returns CDR1 MDHEN and CDR2 SYDVKM. V shed 7 bases, J shed 4 bases, and the junction held 7 bases outside the gene matches. CDR3 size: 14 residues.

This clone was seen more than once but under ten times. The chain couples TRBV7-9 to TRBJ2-3; possible D gene TRBD2, 7 bases. Germline V gene lookup returns CDR1 SEHNR and CDR2 FQNEAQ (reference sequence). Trimming stripped 5 bases from V and 4 bases from J, with 22 bases between. The CDR3 contains 17 residues. The chain's CDR3 is CASSPKRGTGRADTQYF. The CDR3 nucleotides are TGTGCCAGCAGCCCAAAGCGTGGTACAGGGAGGGCAGATACGCAGTATTTT.

The V gene is TRBV29-1, the J gene TRBJ2-1, with no clear D. The length of the CDR3 is 10 residues. V was shortened by 8 bases and J by 7 bases, with 9 bases between the two germline ends. Germline V CDR1 and CDR2: SQVTM, ANQGSEA. The CDR3 DNA reads TGCAGCTCCCTTTCTAATGAGCAGTTCTTC. It is translated as CSSLSNEQFF.

The chain has TRBV3-1 (or the pseudogene TRBV3-2) and TRBJ2-1; TRBD2 is a possible D gene (5 bases). The germline CDR1 and CDR2 sequences are LGHDT and YNNKEL (reference sequence). The V end lost 3 bases, the J end lost 7 bases, and 28 bases lay between the germline ends. This CDR3 comprises 19 residues. CDR3 sequence: CASSHDTWPDYLRKNEQFF. For the CDR3, the DNA is TGTGCCAGCAGCCATGATACATGGCCAGACTATCTTCGAAAGAATGAGCAGTTCTTC.